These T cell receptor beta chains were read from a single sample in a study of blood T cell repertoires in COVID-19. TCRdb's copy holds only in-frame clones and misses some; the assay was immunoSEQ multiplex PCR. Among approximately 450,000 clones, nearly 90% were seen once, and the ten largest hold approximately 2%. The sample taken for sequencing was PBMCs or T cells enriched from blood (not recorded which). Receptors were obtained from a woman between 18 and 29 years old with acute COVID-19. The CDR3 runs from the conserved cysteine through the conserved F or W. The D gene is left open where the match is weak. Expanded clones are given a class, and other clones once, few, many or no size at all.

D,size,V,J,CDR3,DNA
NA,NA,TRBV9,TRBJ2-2,CASSVEAVTGELFF,TGTGCCAGCAGCGTAGAAGCGGTCACCGGGGAGCTGTTTTTT
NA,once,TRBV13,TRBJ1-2,CASSLTGWSYGYTF,TGTGCCAGCAGCTTAACAGGGTGGAGCTATGGCTACACCTTC
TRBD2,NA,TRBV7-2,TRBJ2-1,CASSLDLAGGNEQFF,TGTGCCAGCAGCTTAGATCTGGCGGGAGGAAATGAGCAGTTCTTC
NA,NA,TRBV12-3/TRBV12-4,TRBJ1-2,CASRPTGIYGYTF,TGTGCCAGCAGGCCAACAGGGATCTATGGCTACACCTTC
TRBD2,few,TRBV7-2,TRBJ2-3,CASSLAIRGGGDTQYF,TGTGCCAGCAGCTTAGCAATCCGCGGGGGTGGGGATACGCAGTATTTT
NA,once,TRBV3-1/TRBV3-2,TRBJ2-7,CARKTPFRVYEQYF,TGTGCCAGAAAGACCCCGTTTCGGGTCTACGAGCAGTACTTC
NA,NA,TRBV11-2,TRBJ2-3,CASSNSIGDTQYF,TGTGCCAGCAGCAACTCAATCGGGGATACGCAGTATTTT
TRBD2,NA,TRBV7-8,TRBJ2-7,CASSPRGTTSYEQYF,TGTGCCAGCAGCCCACGGGGGACTACCTCCTACGAGCAGTACTTC
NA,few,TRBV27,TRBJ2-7,CASSYGPSGYTYEQYF,TGTGCCAGCAGTTACGGGCCCAGCGGCTATACCTACGAGCAGTACTTC
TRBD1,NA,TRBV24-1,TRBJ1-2,CATSDSGTGASGYTF,TGTGCCACCAGTGATTCTGGGACAGGGGCGTCGGGCTACACCTTC
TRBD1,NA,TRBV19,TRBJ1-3,CASSLPGQGATGNTIYF,TGTGCCAGTAGTTTACCGGGACAGGGAGCGACTGGAAACACCATATATTTT
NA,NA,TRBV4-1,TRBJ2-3,CASSQVGLEITDTQYF,TGCGCCAGCAGCCAGGTGGGACTTGAAATCACAGATACGCAGTATTTT
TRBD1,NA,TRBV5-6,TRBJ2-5,CASSPGTGGGETQYF,TGTGCCAGCAGCCCCGGGACAGGGGGCGGGGAGACCCAGTACTTC
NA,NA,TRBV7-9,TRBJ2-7,CASSRDGYEQYF,TGTGCCAGCAGCAGGGACGGGTACGAGCAGTACTTC
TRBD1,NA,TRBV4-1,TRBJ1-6,CASSHPGGSNSPLHF,TGCGCCAGCAGCCACCCAGGGGGCTCTAATTCACCCCTCCACTTT
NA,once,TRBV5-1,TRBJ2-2,CASSLPSGHTGELFF,TGCGCCAGCAGCTTACCCAGCGGGCACACCGGGGAGCTGTTTTTT
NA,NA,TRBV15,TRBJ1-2,CATSRDLDPAPYGYTF,TGTGCCACCAGCAGAGATCTGGATCCAGCGCCGTATGGCTACACCTTC